Each of the 26 T cell receptor beta chains below was sequenced from the same sample in a study of OX40 agonist ivuxolimab in advanced cancers. Clones were sequenced by immunoSEQ multiplex PCR, and TCRdb holds only the in-frame ones, with some missing. Among around 50,000 clones listed, approximately 91% were seen once. Source: CD4+ or CD8+ T cells sorted from blood, taken in a trial of the OX40 agonist ivuxolimab. These receptors all stem from an adult with an advanced solid tumor such as melanoma, head and neck, liver or kidney cancer.

The chain has TRBV5-1 and TRBJ2-3; D gene ambiguous. The CDR3 contains 15 residues. Germline CDR1 is SGHRS and CDR2 is YFSETQ. Trimming took off 5 bases at V and 5 bases at J, with 18 bases between the two ends. In DNA, the CDR3 is TGCGCCAGCAGTTCTCGCCGGCTGAGAGGAGATACGCAGTATTTT. It is translated as CASSSRRLRGDTQYF. Full variable domain (rest looked up from reference TRBV5-1 and TRBJ2-3): KAGVTQTPRYLIKTRGQQVTLSCSPISGHRSVSWYQQTPGQGLQFLFEYFSETQRNKGNFPGRFSGRQFSNSRSEMNVSTLELGDSALYLCASSSRRLRGDTQYFGPGTRLTVL.

The chain couples TRBV28 to TRBJ1-5, with D perhaps matching TRBD1 (6 bases). Germline values: CDR1 MDHEN, CDR2 SYDVKM. V was cut by 5 bases and J by 0 bases, with 17 bases left in between. The CDR3 loop spans 17 amino acids. CDR3 region: CASSLSRGAYSNQPQHF. In DNA form, the CDR3 reads TGTGCCAGCAGTCTTTCCAGGGGAGCGTATAGCAATCAGCCCCAGCATTTT.

This chain uses TRBV7-8 with TRBJ1-2, with 8 positions matching TRBD1. Germline V gene data show CDR1 as SGHVS and CDR2 as FQNEAQ. Trimming cost V 5 bases and J 7 bases; bases outside gene matches: 6. There are 13 residues in the CDR3. CDR3 bases: TGTGCCAGCAGCCGACAGGGGTTGTTTGGCTACACCTTC. Protein: CASSRQGLFGYTF.

The chain is built from TRBV11-3 and TRBJ2-5; D is uncertain. Per germline, CDR1 SGHNT and CDR2 YENEEA. The CDR3 contains 14 residues. V shed 2 bases and J shed 1 base, with 8 bases lying between them. The CDR3 loop is CASSLFSSQETQYF. The CDR3 DNA follows: TGTGCCAGCAGCTTATTCTCGAGCCAAGAGACCCAGTACTTC.

The V and J genes are TRBV6-5 and TRBJ2-7; D gene unclear. Germline V lookup: CDR1 MNHEY, CDR2 SVGAGI. This CDR3 has 13 amino acids. V gave up 10 bases and J gave up 4 bases, with 17 bases separating them. The CDR3 bases are TGTGCCACCCGAGAAGGGTACGAGTACGAGCAGTACTTC. Its translation: CATREGYEYEQYF.

The chain is built from TRBV29-1 and TRBJ1-1, with D possibly matching TRBD1 (5 bases). Looked up from germline, CDR1 is SQVTM and CDR2 is ANQGSEA. This CDR3 region has 14 residues. The ends were cut back, 4 bases at V and 1 base at J, with 13 bases in the middle. DNA of the CDR3: TGCAGCGTTGTAGCACGGCAGGGGAACACTGAAGCTTTCTTT. It encodes CSVVARQGNTEAFF.

The chain carries TRBV19 and TRBJ1-1, with TRBD1 matching over 10 bases. Germline V lookup: CDR1 LNHDA, CDR2 SQIVND (reference sequence). CDR3 length equals 15 residues. Trimming took 0 bases from V and 10 from J; bases not matched to a gene: 8. CDR3 in DNA: TGTGCCAGTAGTATAGATGGCAGACAGGGGGCGAGAGCTTTCTTT. Amino acid sequence: CASSIDGRQGARAFF.

This clone was recorded once. V gene TRBV18 combines with J gene TRBJ1-1; 8 bases are shared with TRBD1. Germline V gene sequence: CDR1 KGHSH, CDR2 LQKENI. This CDR3 is 15 amino acids long. J gave up 1 base and V 3 bases, and 4 bases lay outside the gene matches. Here the CDR3 DNA reads TGTGCCAGCTCACCTATGGGACAGGAGAACACTGAAGCTTTCTTT. Translation: CASSPMGQENTEAFF. Full variable domain (outside the CDR3, taken from reference TRBV18 and TRBJ1-1): NAGVMQNPRHLVRRRGQEARLRCSPMKGHSHVYWYRQLPEEGLKFMVYLQKENIIDESGMPKERFSAEFPKEGPSILRIQQVVRGDSAAYFCASSPMGQENTEAFFGQGTRLTVV.

The rearrangement joins TRBV6-5 to TRBJ2-1, with 14 bases aligning to TRBD2. Germline V gives CDR1 MNHEY, CDR2 SVGAGI. The ends lost 0 bases at V and 9 bases at J; junction bases unmatched: 4. CDR3 length: 16 residues. CDR3 DNA: TGTGCCAGCAGTTACTCCAGGACTAGCGGGGGGTTTGAGCAGTTCTTC. Encoded protein: CASSYSRTSGGFEQFF.

The rearrangement joins TRBV28 to TRBJ2-5; 8 bases align to TRBD1. The V gene end was trimmed by 7 bases and the J gene end by 2 bases; junction bases not matched to a gene: 6. The CDR3 loop spans 14 amino acids. Per the germline V gene, CDR1 is MDHEN and CDR2 is SYDVKM. CDR3 sequence: CASNRQGRQETQYF. The CDR3 coding sequence is TGTGCCAGCAATCGACAGGGGCGACAAGAGACCCAGTACTTC.

The sample holds a few counts of this clone. The rearrangement joins TRBV4-1 to TRBJ1-2; the D gene is possibly TRBD1 (6 bases). This CDR3 spans 15 amino acids. Trimming cost V 6 bases and J 1 base, with 15 bases left between them. Germline lookup yields CDR1 MGHRA and CDR2 YSYEKL. Written as DNA, the CDR3 is TGCGCCAGCAGGGTCCTGGACAGCCTTAACTATGGCTACACCTTC. Protein: CASRVLDSLNYGYTF.

CDR3 nucleotide sequence: TGTGCCAGCAGTTACGAGGGTTGGACTGAAGCTTTCTTT. It translates to CASSYEGWTEAFF. The chain recombines TRBV6-5 with TRBJ1-1; D is unclear. The CDR3 has 13 residues. Deletions cut 2 bases from V and 5 bases from J, with 9 bases between. In germline, CDR1 is MNHEY, CDR2 SVGAGI.

The chain recombines TRBV28 with TRBJ2-7, with 9 bases lining up with TRBD2. This CDR3 spans 13 amino acids. The germline gives CDR1 MDHEN, CDR2 SYDVKM. With 7 bases clipped from V and 2 bases from J, the junction kept 3 bases outside the gene matches. The CDR3 DNA sequence: TGTGCCAGCATTAGCGGGAGCACCTACGAGCAGTACTTC. As protein: CASISGSTYEQYF.

Within the sample, this clone is large. V and J are TRBV4-1 and TRBJ2-7; D is ambiguous. CDR1 is MGHRA, CDR2 YSYEKL, per germline. The V and J ends lost 0 bases and 5 bases respectively, with 23 bases between them. The CDR3 spans 18 residues. The CDR3 nucleotides read TGCGCCAGCAGCCAAGATTGGAGACTCGCTGGTGTGTCTAACGAGCAGTACTTC. Amino acids: CASSQDWRLAGVSNEQYF.

The chain uses TRBV7-3 and TRBJ2-6, with 14 positions matching TRBD2. The CDR3 has 19 residues. Trimming cost V 2 bases and J 4 bases; bases outside gene matches: 7. Germline CDR1 reads SGHTA; CDR2 reads FQGTGA. The CDR3 protein is CASSLGGLAGGSGANVLTF. CDR3 nucleotides: TGTGCCAGCAGCTTAGGCGGACTAGCGGGAGGTTCGGGGGCCAACGTCCTGACTTTC. Full variable domain (outside the CDR3, taken from reference TRBV7-3 and TRBJ2-6): GAGVSQTPSNKVTEKGKYVELRCDPISGHTALYWYRQSLGQGPEFLIYFQGTGAADDSGLPNDRFFAVRPEGSVSTLKIQRTERGDSAVYLCASSLGGLAGGSGANVLTFGAGSRLTVL.

This clone appeared a few times. As DNA, the CDR3 is TGTGCCAGAAGTCTCGACAGGGACTACGAGCAGTACTTC. It specifies CARSLDRDYEQYF. The rearrangement uses TRBV5-3 and TRBJ2-7; 7 nucleotides line up with TRBD1. TRBV5-3 qualifies as an ORF whose function is uncertain. Trimming removed 5 bases from V and 3 bases from J; junction bases left unmatched: 5. There are 13 residues in the CDR3.

The rearrangement links TRBV29-1 to TRBJ2-1; 7 bases line up with TRBD2. Trimming cost V 4 bases and J 7 bases; bases outside gene matches: 7. Germline loops: CDR1 SQVTM, CDR2 ANQGSEA. The CDR3 totals 13 residues. The CDR3 loop is CSVALLAKNEQFF. The DNA for the CDR3 is TGCAGCGTTGCATTACTAGCGAAGAATGAGCAGTTCTTC.

The chain employs TRBV6-5 and TRBJ2-7; D is perhaps TRBD2 (5 bases). Trimming took off 6 bases at V and 1 base at J, with 16 bases between the two ends. The CDR3 totals 15 residues. Germline loops: CDR1 MNHEY, CDR2 SVGAGI. The CDR3 coding sequence is TGTGCCAGCAGCTCCGGAGGCCTCGGGTCCTACGAGCAGTACTTC. This encodes CASSSGGLGSYEQYF.

The chain carries TRBV23-1 and TRBJ2-2; 9 bases agree with TRBD1. TRBV23-1 is placed among ORFs of uncertain function. V lost 3 bases to trimming and J lost 6 bases; unmatched junction nucleotides: 5. This CDR3 has 15 amino acids. CDR3 loop: CASSQTGQGSGELFF. For the CDR3, the DNA is TGCGCCAGCAGTCAGACGGGACAGGGTTCCGGGGAGCTGTTTTTT.

This chain joins TRBV19 and TRBJ1-4, with unresolved D. V shed 6 bases and J shed 7 bases, with 15 bases lying between them. CDR3 size: 14 residues. Looked up from germline, CDR1 is LNHDA and CDR2 is SQIVND (reference sequence). The CDR3 sequence is CASSPLRRTEKLFF. The CDR3 DNA reads TGTGCCAGTAGCCCTCTCAGACGGACTGAAAAACTGTTTTTT.

This clone has just a few counts. In nucleotides, the CDR3 is TGTGCCACCTCAGAAACGAACACCGGGGAGCTGTTTTTT. Translated: CATSETNTGELFF. V gene TRBV15 combines with J gene TRBJ2-2; unclear D gene. Germline loops: CDR1 LNHNV, CDR2 YYDKDF (reference sequence). CDR3 size: 13 residues. V lost 8 bases and J lost 0, with 7 bases in between.

The chain combines TRBV28 with TRBJ2-7; 13 bases align to TRBD2. There are 16 residues in the CDR3. Per germline, CDR1 MDHEN and CDR2 SYDVKM. Trimming removed 3 bases from V and 2 bases from J; junction bases left unmatched: 4. Here the CDR3 reads CASSLAGTSGTYEQYF. In DNA form, the CDR3 reads TGTGCCAGCAGTTTGGCCGGGACTAGCGGGACCTACGAGCAGTACTTC.

The genes are TRBV5-1 and TRBJ1-2; 10 bases line up with TRBD1. CDR3 length: 15 residues. V lost 4 bases to trimming and J lost 8 bases; unmatched junction nucleotides: 11. Germline lookup yields CDR1 SGHRS and CDR2 YFSETQ. The CDR3 DNA reads TGCGCCAGCAGCGTGACAGGGGGCGTGGGGCCGGGCTACACCTTC. Protein product: CASSVTGGVGPGYTF.

V gene TRBV7-2 combines with J gene TRBJ2-7; 8 bases align to TRBD1. The CDR3 consists of 15 residues. Germline-derived CDR1 and CDR2 are SGHTA and FQGNSA. V gave up 5 bases and J gave up 7 bases; unmatched junction bases: 13. CDR3 nucleotides: TGTGCCAGCAGCCGCCCCCGGACAGGGAAGGGGGAGCAGTACTTC. The encoded protein is CASSRPRTGKGEQYF.

The chain combines TRBV5-5 with TRBJ1-1, with 10 positions matching TRBD1. The CDR3 is 19 amino acids. The trim removed 4 bases at V and 1 base at J, leaving 16 bases unmatched. From germline, CDR1 is SGHKS and CDR2 YYEKEE (reference sequence). This CDR3 is CASSPSRGGQGNSNTEAFF. The CDR3 DNA reads as TGTGCCAGCAGCCCCTCTAGGGGGGGACAGGGGAATTCGAACACTGAAGCTTTCTTT.

A single count supports this clone. The chain employs TRBV11-1 and TRBJ2-7; 12 nucleotides line up with TRBD2. The ends lost 3 bases at V and 2 bases at J; junction bases unmatched: 2. Germline values: CDR1 SGHAT, CDR2 FQDESV (reference sequence). This CDR3 region has 15 residues. CDR3 bases: TGTGCCAGCAGCTTGACTAGCGGGGGTACCTACGAGCAGTACTTC. It codes for CASSLTSGGTYEQYF.